This T cell receptor (beta chain) is drawn from a study of T cell responses to AZD1222 COVID-19 vaccine. Germline CDR1 LGHNA, CDR2 YSLEER. The CDR3 length is 17 residues. V was clipped by 0 bases and J by 4 bases, with 18 bases between them. Data came from immunoSEQ multiplex PCR; TCRdb stores just in-frame clones and leaves some out. The repertoire holds over 70,000 clones, with 60% to 85% as singletons. Sequences were derived from peripheral blood, sampled 28 days after the second dose of the MenACWY control vaccine. The receptor was isolated from an adult who received the MenACWY meningococcal vaccine as a control. The chain is built from TRBV4-3 and TRBJ2-5; D is uncertain. DNA for the CDR3: TGCGCCAGCAGCCAAGATAATAGTGCGGCCCGGAGAGAGACCCAGTACTTC. Protein sequence: CASSQDNSAARRETQYF.